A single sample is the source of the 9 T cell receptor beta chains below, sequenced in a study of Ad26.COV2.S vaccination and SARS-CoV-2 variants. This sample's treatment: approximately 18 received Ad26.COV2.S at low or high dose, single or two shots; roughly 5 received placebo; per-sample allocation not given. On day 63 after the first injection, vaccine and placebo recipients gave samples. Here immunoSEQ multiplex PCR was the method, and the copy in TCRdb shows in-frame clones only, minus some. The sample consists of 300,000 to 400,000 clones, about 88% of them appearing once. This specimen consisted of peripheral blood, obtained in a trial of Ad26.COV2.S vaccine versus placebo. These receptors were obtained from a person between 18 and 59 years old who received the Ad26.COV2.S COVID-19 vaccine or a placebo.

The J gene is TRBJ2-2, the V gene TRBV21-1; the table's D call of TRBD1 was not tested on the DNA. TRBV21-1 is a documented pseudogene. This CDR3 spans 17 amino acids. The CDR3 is CASSKVTDRKNTGELFF. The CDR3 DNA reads TGTGCCAGCAGCAAAGTGACAGACAGGAAGAACACCGGGGAGCTGTTTTTT.

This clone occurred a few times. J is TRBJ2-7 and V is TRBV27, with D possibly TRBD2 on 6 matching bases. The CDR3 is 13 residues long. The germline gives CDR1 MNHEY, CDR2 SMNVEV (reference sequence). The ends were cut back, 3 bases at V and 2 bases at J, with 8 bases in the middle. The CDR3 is CASSLLAPYEQYF. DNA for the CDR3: TGTGCCAGCAGTTTGCTAGCGCCCTACGAGCAGTACTTC.

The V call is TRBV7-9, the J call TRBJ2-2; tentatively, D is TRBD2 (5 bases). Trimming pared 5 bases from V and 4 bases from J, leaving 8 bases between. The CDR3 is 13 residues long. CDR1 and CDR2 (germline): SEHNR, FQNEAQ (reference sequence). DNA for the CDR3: TGTGCCAGCAGCCCCGGACTCACCGGGGAGCTGTTTTTT. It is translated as CASSPGLTGELFF.

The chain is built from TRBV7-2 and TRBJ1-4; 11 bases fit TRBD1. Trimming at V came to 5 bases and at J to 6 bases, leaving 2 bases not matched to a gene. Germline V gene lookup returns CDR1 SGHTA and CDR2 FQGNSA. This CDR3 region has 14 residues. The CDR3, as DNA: TGTGCCAGCAGCAAGGACAGGGGGCATGAAAAACTGTTTTTT. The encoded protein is CASSKDRGHEKLFF.

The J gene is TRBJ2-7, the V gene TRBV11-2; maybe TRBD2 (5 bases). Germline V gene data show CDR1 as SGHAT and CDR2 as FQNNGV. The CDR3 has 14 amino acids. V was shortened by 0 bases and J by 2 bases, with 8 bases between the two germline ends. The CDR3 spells CASSLESGTYEQYF. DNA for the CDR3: TGTGCCAGCAGCTTAGAAAGCGGAACCTACGAGCAGTACTTC.

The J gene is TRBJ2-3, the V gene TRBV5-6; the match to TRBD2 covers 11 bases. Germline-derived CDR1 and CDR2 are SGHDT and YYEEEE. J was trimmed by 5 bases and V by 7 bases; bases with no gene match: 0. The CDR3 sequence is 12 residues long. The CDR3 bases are TGTGCCAGCGGACTAGCGGGAGATACGCAGTATTTT. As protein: CASGLAGDTQYF.

Written as DNA, the CDR3 is TGCAGTGCTAGTGACAGGGGAAGCTCCTATAATTCACCCCTCCACTTT. It codes for CSASDRGSSYNSPLHF. The chain employs TRBV20-1 and TRBJ1-6, with 8 bases identical to TRBD1. Germline CDR1 DFQATT, CDR2 SNEGSKA (reference sequence). The junction had 4 bases not matched to a gene; V was cut back by 3 bases and J by 0 bases. The CDR3 length is 16 residues.

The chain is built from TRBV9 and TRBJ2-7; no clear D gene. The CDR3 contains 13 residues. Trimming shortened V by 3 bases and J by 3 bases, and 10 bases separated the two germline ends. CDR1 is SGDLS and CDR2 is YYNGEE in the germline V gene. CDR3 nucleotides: TGTGCCAGCAGCGCCCCGGAACGCTACGAGCAGTACTTC. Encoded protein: CASSAPERYEQYF.

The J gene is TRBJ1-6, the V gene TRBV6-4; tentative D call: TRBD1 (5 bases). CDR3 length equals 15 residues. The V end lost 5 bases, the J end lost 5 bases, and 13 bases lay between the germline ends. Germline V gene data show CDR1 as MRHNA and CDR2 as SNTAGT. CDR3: CASSSTDSNNSPLHF. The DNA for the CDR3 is TGTGCCAGCAGTTCTACCGACAGCAATAATTCACCCCTCCACTTT.